The clone carrying this T cell receptor beta chain appeared a few times. No antigen is known for it. On average, the one heparinised blood draw given by each donor was approximately 100 mL. Sorting that relied on CD45RO/CCR7/CD25/CD127/CD95/CD27 yielded CD4+ naive, central memory, regulatory and stem cell-like memory cells. This sample is drawn from a study of beta chain features in type 1 diabetes. At the level of the study: Sorted cells numbering some 110 million were examined across all samples. Study-wide results and caveats: In these data, an HLA type influence on TCRB rearrangement remained unresolved.

Reverse transcription of all isolated RNA meant that expressed TCRB transcripts were sequenced. Sequenced by immunoSEQ multiplex PCR; TCRdb stores in-frame clones only, minus some. The sample holds some 63,000 clones, about three fifths seen once. Sample: Tregs from blood. The sequence was collected from a woman aged 18-30 years in good health.

CDR3: CASSATGKGYGYTF. The CDR3 nucleotides read TGTGCCAGCAGCGCAACAGGGAAGGGATATGGCTACACCTTC. The J gene is TRBJ1-2, the V gene TRBV7-3, with D possibly TRBD1 on 6 matching bases. This CDR3 is built from 14 residues. The germline V gene has CDR1 SGHTA and CDR2 FQGTGA. The germline V and J ends were trimmed by 5 bases and 5 bases, with 15 bases remaining between them.